This T cell receptor beta chain derives from a study of shared clonotypes between healthy human individuals. Unsorted material relied on about 90 million PBMCs as the source of genomic DNA. Data came from immunoSEQ multiplex PCR; TCRdb stores just in-frame clones and leaves some out. This sample has fewer than 500,000 clones; nearly 80% occur once, and the top ten carry roughly an eighth. From germline, CDR1 is SGHTA and CDR2 FQGNSA. The CDR3 length is 16 residues. V lost 7 bases, J lost 4 bases, and 10 bases stayed unmatched. The chain has TRBV7-2 and TRBJ2-3; 11 nucleotides match TRBD2. Specimen: PBMCs. The clonotype originates from a woman aged 40 to 49 in good health. Some clones in this sample may be carry-over from other donors' samples. The CDR3 is CASNPRLAGKADTQYF. DNA of the CDR3: TGTGCCAGCAACCCTAGACTAGCGGGAAAGGCAGATACGCAGTATTTT. Based on the CDR3 plus reference TRBV7-2 and TRBJ2-3, the full variable domain is GAGVSQSPSNKVTEKGKDVELRCDPISGHTALYWYRQSLGQGLEFLIYFQGNSAPDKSGLPSDRFSAERTGGSVSTLTIQRTQQEDSAVYLCASNPRLAGKADTQYFGPGTRLTVL.